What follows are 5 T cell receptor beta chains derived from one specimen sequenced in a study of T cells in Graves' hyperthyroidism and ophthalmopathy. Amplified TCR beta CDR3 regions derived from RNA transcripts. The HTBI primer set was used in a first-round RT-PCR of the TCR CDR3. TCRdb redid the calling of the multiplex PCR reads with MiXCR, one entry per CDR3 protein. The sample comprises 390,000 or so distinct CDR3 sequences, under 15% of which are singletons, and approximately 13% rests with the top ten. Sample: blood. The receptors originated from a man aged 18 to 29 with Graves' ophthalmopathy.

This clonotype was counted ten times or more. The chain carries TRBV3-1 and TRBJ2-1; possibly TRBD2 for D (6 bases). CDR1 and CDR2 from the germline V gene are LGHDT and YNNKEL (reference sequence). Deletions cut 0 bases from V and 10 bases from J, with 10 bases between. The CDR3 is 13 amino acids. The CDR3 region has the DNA TGTGCCAGCAGCCAAGACTGGGGGGACGAGCAGTTCTTC. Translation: CASSQDWGDEQFF.

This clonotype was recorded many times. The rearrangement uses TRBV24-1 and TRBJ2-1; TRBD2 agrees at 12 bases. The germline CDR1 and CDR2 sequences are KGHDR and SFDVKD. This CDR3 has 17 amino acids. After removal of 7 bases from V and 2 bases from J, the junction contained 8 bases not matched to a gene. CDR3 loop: CATSDLAGGIAYNEQFF. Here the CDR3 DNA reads TGTGCCACCAGCGACCTAGCGGGAGGGATCGCCTACAATGAGCAGTTCTTC.

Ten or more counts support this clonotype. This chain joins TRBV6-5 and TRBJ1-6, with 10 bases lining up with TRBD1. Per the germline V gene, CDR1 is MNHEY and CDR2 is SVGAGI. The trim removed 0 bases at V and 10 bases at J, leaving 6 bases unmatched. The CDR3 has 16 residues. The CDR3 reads CASSYSRQGAVSPLHF. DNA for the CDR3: TGTGCCAGCAGTTACTCCAGACAGGGGGCTGTCTCACCCCTCCACTTT.

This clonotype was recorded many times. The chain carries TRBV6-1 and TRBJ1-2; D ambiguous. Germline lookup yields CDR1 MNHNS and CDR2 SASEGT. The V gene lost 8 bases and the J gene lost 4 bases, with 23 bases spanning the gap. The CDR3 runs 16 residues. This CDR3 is CASHRLGSSEFYGYTF. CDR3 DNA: TGTGCCAGCCATCGCCTCGGCTCCTCGGAATTCTATGGCTACACCTTC.

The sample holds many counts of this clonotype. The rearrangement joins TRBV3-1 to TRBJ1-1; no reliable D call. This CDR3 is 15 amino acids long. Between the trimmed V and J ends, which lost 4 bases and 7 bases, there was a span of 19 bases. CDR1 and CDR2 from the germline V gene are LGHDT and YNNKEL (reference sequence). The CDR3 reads CASSRTAAVGSEAFF. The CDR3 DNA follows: TGTGCCAGCAGCCGGACGGCCGCCGTGGGGAGTGAAGCTTTCTTT.